These 18 T cell receptor beta chains originate from one sample sequenced in a study of T cells of healthy individuals (dated by TCRdb to 2017 to 2018). Library preparation used 5' RACE. Reads for this sample came from an Illumina MiSeq. TCRdb redid the processing of the public reads, applying fastp at Q25 and MiXCR, and retained in-frame beta chains. Rows with a matching CDR3 protein are joined into one entry that keeps the most common DNA and genes. The sample table holds tens of thousands of distinct CDR3 sequences, of which roughly 14% were seen once. The top ten clonotypes cover about 16% of the sample. These receptor sequences come from a human donor in good health.

This clonotype came up a few times. V is TRBV29-1 and J is TRBJ1-5, with TRBD1 matching over 7 bases. CDR1 SQVTM and CDR2 ANQGSEA come from the germline V gene. V was pared by 4 bases and J by 6 bases, with 9 bases of the junction left unmatched. The CDR3 runs to 14 residues. The CDR3 region has the DNA TGCAGCGTTGGAGGACAGGATTTCGGTCAGCCCCAGCATTTT. The encoded protein is CSVGGQDFGQPQHF.

This clonotype was recorded a few times. The chain uses TRBV6-6 and TRBJ1-5, with 7 bases fitting TRBD1. The CDR3 runs to 20 residues. Germline CDR1 reads MNHNY; CDR2 reads SVGAGI (reference sequence). The V segment lost 4 bases and the J segment 0 bases; nucleotides outside the gene matches: 18. The CDR3 sequence is CASSSVHRHGTADSNQPQHF. The DNA for the CDR3 is TGTGCCAGCAGTTCCGTCCATAGACACGGGACAGCGGATAGCAATCAGCCCCAGCATTTT.

The chain employs TRBV2 and TRBJ1-3; a weak D match, TRBD1 (5 bases). The length of the CDR3 is 18 residues. Trimming left V 6 bases short and J 1 base short, with 22 bases between. CDR1 is SNHLY, CDR2 FYNNEI, per germline. The DNA of the CDR3 is TGTGCCAGCAGCGTGGGACGGACCGGCCCGGAATCTGGAAACACCATATATTTT. Residues: CASSVGRTGPESGNTIYF. The full variable domain, in which reference TRBV2 and TRBJ1-3 provide the parts outside the CDR3, is EPEVTQTPSHQVTQMGQEVILRCVPISNHLYFYWYRQILGQKVEFLVSFYNNEISEKSEIFDDQFSVERPDGSNFTLKIRSTKLEDSAMYFCASSVGRTGPESGNTIYFGEGSWLTVV.

This clonotype was recorded at least ten times. The chain couples TRBV6-1 to TRBJ2-3; 9 nucleotides agree with TRBD2. This CDR3 is built from 17 residues. From germline, CDR1 is MNHNS and CDR2 SASEGT. With V trimmed by 1 base and J by 1 base, 6 bases remained unmatched. CDR3 amino acids: CASSEGGRGRGTDTQYF. The CDR3 DNA follows: TGTGCCAGCAGTGAAGGGGGTCGCGGGAGGGGCACAGATACGCAGTATTTT.

As for this clonotype: Sequence at one end of the junction differs from germline and may be a read error. This rearrangement joins TRBV6-5 to TRBJ1-5, with a possible D match to TRBD1 (6 bases). The CDR3 loop spans 11 amino acids. Germline CDR1 reads MNHEY; CDR2 reads SVGAGI. The CDR3 here is CASSFGQHQHF. The DNA for the CDR3 is TGTGCCAGCAGTTTCGGACAGCACCAGCATTTT.

This clonotype showed up many times. The V and J genes are TRBV6-1 and TRBJ2-7; D not certain. The V end was cut by 6 bases, the J end by 3 bases, with 9 bases between. Germline CDR1 MNHNS, CDR2 SASEGT. This CDR3 contains 12 residues. CDR3 loop: CASRPTGYEQYF. CDR3 bases: TGTGCCAGCAGGCCGACGGGCTACGAGCAGTACTTC.

The table lists this clonotype with a few counts. The chain joins TRBV19 to TRBJ2-7; 11 bases agree with TRBD1. V gave up 10 bases and J gave up 2 bases; unmatched junction bases: 13. CDR1 LNHDA and CDR2 SQIVND come from the germline V gene (reference sequence). This CDR3 comprises 16 residues. CDR3 region: CATADRGRSDPYEQYF. The CDR3 bases are TGTGCCACCGCGGACAGGGGGCGGTCTGACCCCTACGAGCAGTACTTC.

V gene TRBV6-5 combines with J gene TRBJ2-3, with D perhaps assigned TRBD1 or TRBD2 (5 bases each). V was clipped by 5 bases and J by 0 bases, with 12 bases between them. The germline CDR1 and CDR2 sequences are MNHEY and SVGAGI. The CDR3 consists of 15 residues. The CDR3 spells CASSTRGGSTDTQYF. In DNA, the CDR3 is TGTGCCAGCAGTACTAGGGGCGGGAGCACAGATACGCAGTATTTT.

The V and J genes are TRBV7-9 and TRBJ2-7; no clear D gene. Germline assignment: CDR1 SEHNR and CDR2 FQNEAQ (reference sequence). Deletions cut 3 bases from V and 3 bases from J, with 6 bases between. The CDR3 extends over 12 amino acids. The DNA for the CDR3 is TGTGCCAGCAGCTTGGAGAGCTACGAGCAGTACTTC. This codes for CASSLESYEQYF. The variable domain in full, with the rest retrieved from reference TRBV7-9 and TRBJ2-7, is DTGVSQNPRHKITKRGQNVTFRCDPISEHNRLYWYRQTLGQGPEFLTYFQNEAQLEKSRLLSDRFSAERPKGSFSTLEIQRTEQGDSAMYLCASSLESYEQYFGPGTRLTVT.

V usage is TRBV20-1 and J usage is TRBJ2-7; the D gene is possibly TRBD2 (6 bases). Germline V gene lookup returns CDR1 DFQATT and CDR2 SNEGSKA (reference sequence). V was shortened by 5 bases and J by 6 bases, with 14 bases between the two germline ends. The CDR3 extends over 12 amino acids. This CDR3 reads CSAARLGAEQYF. CDR3 in DNA: TGCAGTGCTGCCCGACTAGGGGCCGAGCAGTACTTC.

This clonotype was seen only a few times. This chain links TRBV2 with TRBJ2-6; D possibly corresponds to TRBD1 (6 bases). This CDR3 spans 18 amino acids. V was pared by 5 bases and J by 0 bases, with 17 bases between. Germline CDR1 SNHLY, CDR2 FYNNEI. The CDR3 region has the DNA TGTGCCAGCAGTTATAGATCCGGGACAAGCTCTGGGGCCAACGTCCTGACTTTC. It translates to CASSYRSGTSSGANVLTF.

This clonotype was seen ten or more times. The chain has TRBV14 and TRBJ2-3; no firm D call. The CDR3 is 14 residues long. The V gene's germline CDR1 is SGHDN and CDR2 FVKESK. V dropped 1 base and J dropped 3 bases, with 8 bases sitting between them. CDR3: CASSQAWGTDTQYF. The CDR3 bases are TGTGCCAGCAGCCAAGCCTGGGGAACAGATACGCAGTATTTT. Filled out from reference TRBV14 and TRBJ2-3, the complete variable domain reads EAGVTQFPSHSVIEKGQTVTLRCDPISGHDNLYWYRRVMGKEIKFLLHFVKESKQDESGMPNNRFLAERTGGTYSTLKVQPAELEDSGVYFCASSQAWGTDTQYFGPGTRLTVL.

This clonotype was counted between two and nine times. This chain links TRBV12-3 or TRBV12-4 with TRBJ2-1; no definite D call. This CDR3 region has 14 residues. Trimming left V 5 bases short and J 0 bases short, with 8 bases between. The CDR3 DNA reads TGTGCCAGCAGTAGAAGACCCTCCTACAATGAGCAGTTCTTC. Its translation is CASSRRPSYNEQFF.

This clonotype came up many times. The chain carries TRBV3-1 and TRBJ2-1; 10 bases map to TRBD2. Germline-derived CDR1 and CDR2 are LGHDT and YNNKEL (reference sequence). The CDR3 extends over 16 amino acids. Trimming at V came to 4 bases and at J to 4 bases, leaving 7 bases not matched to a gene. This CDR3 is CASSPTPSGGYNEQFF. The CDR3, as DNA: TGTGCCAGCAGCCCGACTCCTAGCGGGGGTTACAATGAGCAGTTCTTC.

This clonotype was counted between two and nine times. CDR3 in amino acids: CASSPADTQYF. The DNA for the CDR3 is TGTGCCAGCAGCCCGGCAGATACGCAGTATTTT. The J gene is TRBJ2-3, the V gene TRBV7-9; D gene uncertain. This CDR3 is 11 amino acids long. The V and J ends lost 5 bases and 4 bases respectively, with 4 bases between them. CDR1 and CDR2 from the germline V gene are SEHNR and FQNEAQ (reference sequence).

The chain links TRBV4-3 to TRBJ2-1; D is unclear. The CDR3 totals 15 residues. The V end lost 0 bases, the J end lost 4 bases, and 10 bases lay between the germline ends. Per germline, CDR1 LGHNA and CDR2 YSLEER. The CDR3 loop reads CASSQDVWQYNEQFF. The CDR3 DNA reads as TGCGCCAGCAGCCAAGATGTTTGGCAGTACAATGAGCAGTTCTTC.

In this sample, this clonotype turned up a few times. The rearrangement joins TRBV9 to TRBJ2-7; no clear D gene. Trimming removed 4 bases from V and 2 bases from J, with 13 bases in between. The length of the CDR3 is 14 residues. Germline lookup yields CDR1 SGDLS and CDR2 YYNGEE. The DNA for the CDR3 is TGTGCCAGCAGCCCAGGATTAGGCCCCTACGAGCAGTACTTC. It is translated as CASSPGLGPYEQYF.

There are many counts of this clonotype. The chain combines TRBV4-3 with TRBJ1-5; 8 bases map to TRBD1. There are 15 residues in the CDR3. Per germline, CDR1 LGHNA and CDR2 YSLEER. V dropped 3 bases and J dropped 5; count of bases not matched to a gene: 6. The CDR3 is CASSQINRGDQPQHF. The CDR3 DNA sequence: TGCGCCAGCAGCCAGATTAACAGGGGGGATCAGCCCCAGCATTTT.